This TCR beta chain was documented in a study of PD-1 blockade in classical Hodgkin lymphoma. For the study at large: Nivolumab was administered to patients intravenously at 3 mg/kg every 2 weeks.

Note on this clone: What it binds is unknown.

All the patients suffered relapse after autologous stem cell transplantation, and brentuximab vedotin exposure differed. Germline-derived CDR1 and CDR2 are MDHEN and SYDVKM. Trimming stripped 2 bases from V and 5 bases from J, with 13 bases between. This CDR3 is built from 14 residues. Study findings and constraints: By C4D1 there was a significant rise in CD4+ TCR diversity but not in CD8+ TCR diversity.

Only in-frame clones appear in the TCRdb table, and some are missing; sequencing was by immunoSEQ multiplex PCR. The table includes more than 10,000 clones, roughly 76% detected once. The chain uses TRBV28 and TRBJ2-7, with unresolved D. The receptor's source is a human donor with classical Hodgkin lymphoma. The sequencing here drew on peripheral blood mononuclear cells (PBMCs), taken at baseline. DNA for the CDR3: TGTGCCAGCAGTTTAACGGAAACGGGCAACGAGCAGTACTTC. Its protein product is CASSLTETGNEQYF.